This T cell receptor (beta chain) originates from a study of technical replicates of blood from a few donors. The CDR3 has 16 amino acids. Trimming stripped 4 bases from V and 0 bases from J, with 13 bases between. Germline V gives CDR1 KGHSH, CDR2 LQKENI. Profiling relied on immunoSEQ multiplex PCR, and the TCRdb table lists in-frame clones only, not all of them. Among 70,000 to 95,000 clones listed, just under 95% were seen once. The rearrangement joins TRBV18 to TRBJ1-3; D ambiguous. This TCR was sampled from a human donor in good health. Sequencing input: T cells isolated from PBMCs. CDR3 sequence reads: CASSQVQSSSGNTIYF. In nucleotides, the CDR3 is TGTGCCAGCTCACAGGTACAGTCGAGCTCTGGAAACACCATATATTTT. The full variable domain, its missing parts supplied by reference TRBV18 and TRBJ1-3, is NAGVMQNPRHLVRRRGQEARLRCSPMKGHSHVYWYRQLPEEGLKFMVYLQKENIIDESGMPKERFSAEFPKEGPSILRIQQVVRGDSAAYFCASSQVQSSSGNTIYFGEGSWLTVV.